Presented here are 18 T cell receptor beta chains from one specimen sequenced in a study of response to subunit inactivated influenza vaccine. TCRdb itself ran the RT-PCR reads through MiXCR, one entry per CDR3 protein. Here the sample spans 150,000 or so distinct CDR3 sequences, approximately 11% being singletons. Sequenced material: non-naive T cells sorted from PBMCs, taken roughly 45 days after vaccination. Receptors originate from a man aged 45-65 years who received an inactivated influenza vaccine.

This clonotype has ten or more counts. This chain uses TRBV5-6 with TRBJ1-2, with TRBD1 matching over 8 bases. The CDR3 has 14 residues. The germline gives CDR1 SGHDT, CDR2 YYEEEE. V lost 0 bases, J lost 5 bases, and 3 bases stayed unmatched. CDR3 nucleotide sequence: TGTGCCAGCAGCTTGGCGGACAGGGCGTATGGCTACACCTTC. It encodes CASSLADRAYGYTF. Full variable domain (missing parts from reference TRBV5-6 and TRBJ1-2): DAGVTQSPTHLIKTRGQQVTLRCSPKSGHDTVSWYQQALGQGPQFIFQYYEEEERQRGNFPDRFSGHQFPNYSSELNVNALLLGDSALYLCASSLADRAYGYTFGSGTRLTVV.

Notes on this clonotype: A read error may explain this, as a much larger clone is one base away. This chain links TRBV12-3 or TRBV12-4 with TRBJ2-5; D is undetermined. The CDR3 is 13 amino acids. V lost 11 bases and J 0 bases, leaving 13 bases between the germline ends. The CDR3 DNA reads TGTGCCGGCACCGAGACGGACCAAGAGACCCAGTACTTC. Translated, it gives CAGTETDQETQYF.

The chain uses TRBV5-8 and TRBJ1-2; 7 nucleotides align to TRBD1. The germline CDR1 and CDR2 sequences are SGHTS and YDEGEE. The CDR3 has 15 amino acids. With 5 bases clipped from V and 1 base from J, the junction kept 8 bases outside the gene matches. CDR3 nucleotide sequence: TGTGCCAGCAGTTCCTGGGACAGACTTAACTATGGCTACACCTTC. It yields the protein CASSSWDRLNYGYTF. Together with reference TRBV5-8 and TRBJ1-2, the CDR3 gives the full variable domain: EAGVTQSPTHLIKTRGQQATLRCSPISGHTSVYWYQQALGLGLQFLLWYDEGEERNRGNFPPRFSGRQFPNYSSELNVNALELEDSALYLCASSSWDRLNYGYTFGSGTRLTVV.

The rearrangement joins TRBV24-1 to TRBJ2-5, with 8 bases lining up with TRBD1. The CDR3 runs 15 residues. Trimming cost V 4 bases and J 5 bases; bases outside gene matches: 8. CDR1 is KGHDR and CDR2 is SFDVKD in the germline V gene. CDR3 amino acids: CATSETGQGGETQYF. CDR3 sequence (DNA): TGTGCCACCAGTGAAACAGGACAGGGCGGCGAGACCCAGTACTTC.

This clonotype was counted a few times. The chain has TRBV12-3 or TRBV12-4 and TRBJ2-2, with TRBD2 matching 11 bases. The ends lost 5 bases at V and 7 bases at J; junction bases unmatched: 6. This CDR3 has 15 residues. DNA of the CDR3: TGTGCCAGCAGTACCCGAGGGACTAGCGGCGGGGAGCTGTTTTTT. This sequence encodes CASSTRGTSGGELFF.

This clonotype was observed at least ten times. This chain connects TRBV10-2 to TRBJ2-3; 8 nucleotides agree with TRBD2. This CDR3 is 14 amino acids long. With V trimmed by 2 bases and J by 3 bases, 1 base remained unmatched. CDR1 is WSHSY, CDR2 SAAADI, per germline. This CDR3 reads CASSEERGTDTQYF. The CDR3 coding sequence is TGCGCCAGCAGTGAGGAGCGGGGGACAGATACGCAGTATTTT.

This clonotype appeared many times. The rearrangement uses TRBV12-3 or TRBV12-4 and TRBJ1-1; no firm D call. V was clipped by 7 bases and J by 0 bases, with 27 bases between them. The CDR3 spans 19 residues. The CDR3 DNA sequence: TGTGCCAGCACCAACACGGGGAGAGTACACAACCTAATGAACACTGAAGCTTTCTTT. It translates to CASTNTGRVHNLMNTEAFF.

In this sample, this clonotype turned up a few times. This chain joins TRBV2 and TRBJ2-7; D unclear. The CDR3 has 14 residues. Trimming stripped 6 bases from V and 5 bases from J, with 17 bases between. CDR1 and CDR2 (germline): SNHLY, FYNNEI. The CDR3 sequence is CASRNIEALHEQYF. CDR3 sequence (DNA): TGTGCCAGCAGGAATATAGAGGCTTTACACGAGCAGTACTTC.

This clonotype was counted only a few times. The V call is TRBV3-1, the J call TRBJ1-6; D call uncertain. Germline loops: CDR1 LGHDT, CDR2 YNNKEL (reference sequence). The CDR3 has 14 residues. The V end was cut by 4 bases, the J end by 10 bases, with 14 bases between. The CDR3 is CASSPLGGSSPLHF. For the CDR3, the DNA is TGTGCCAGCAGCCCCTTGGGCGGGAGCTCACCCCTCCACTTT.

V usage is TRBV14 and J usage is TRBJ1-4; D not certain. The V gene lost 4 bases and the J gene lost 10 bases, with 13 bases spanning the gap. This CDR3 spans 13 amino acids. The germline V gene encodes CDR1 SGHDN and CDR2 FVKESK. The CDR3 DNA reads as TGTGCCAGCAGCCTCGGACCCGCTGGAAAACTGTTTTTT. This encodes CASSLGPAGKLFF. The whole variable domain, filled in from reference TRBV14 and TRBJ1-4, reads EAGVTQFPSHSVIEKGQTVTLRCDPISGHDNLYWYRRVMGKEIKFLLHFVKESKQDESGMPNNRFLAERTGGTYSTLKVQPAELEDSGVYFCASSLGPAGKLFFGSGTQLSVL.

The chain recombines TRBV12-3 or TRBV12-4 with TRBJ1-1, with a possible D match to TRBD1 (5 bases). Trimming shortened V by 3 bases and J by 5 bases, and 10 bases separated the two germline ends. This CDR3 has 13 amino acids. DNA of the CDR3: TGTGCCAGCAGTTTTGGGTGGGGGACTGAAGCTTTCTTT. It codes for CASSFGWGTEAFF.

At least ten counts were recorded for this clonotype. This chain links TRBV29-1 with TRBJ2-3; D is ambiguous. The CDR3 is 13 residues long. CDR1 is SQVTM and CDR2 is ANQGSEA in the germline V gene. The V and J ends lost 0 bases and 2 bases respectively, with 6 bases between them. CDR3 sequence reads: CSVEDSDTDTQYF. In nucleotides, the CDR3 is TGCAGCGTTGAAGATTCCGACACAGATACGCAGTATTTT.

In this sample, this clonotype turned up a few times. V and J are TRBV29-1 and TRBJ1-3; D is possibly TRBD1 (6 bases). V gave up 7 bases and J gave up 9 bases, with 22 bases separating them. This CDR3 spans 14 amino acids. Germline CDR1 reads SQVTM; CDR2 reads ANQGSEA. The CDR3 sequence: CSARVEQGFTTIYF. For the CDR3, the DNA is TGCAGCGCCAGAGTCGAGCAGGGGTTCACCACCATATATTTT.

V usage is TRBV27 and J usage is TRBJ2-1; D gene ambiguous. This CDR3 region has 14 residues. Germline CDR1 MNHEY, CDR2 SMNVEV (reference sequence). The germline V and J ends were trimmed by 1 base and 2 bases, with 6 bases remaining between them. The CDR3 sequence is CASSLLPPYNEQFF. The CDR3 DNA reads TGTGCCAGCAGTTTATTGCCGCCCTACAATGAGCAGTTCTTC.

In its sample, this clonotype was seen many times. The V gene is TRBV12-3 or TRBV12-4, the J gene TRBJ2-7, with a possible D match to TRBD1 (5 bases). The length of the CDR3 is 12 residues. V gave up 3 bases and J gave up 5 bases, with 8 bases separating them. The CDR3 DNA reads as TGTGCCAGCAGTTTCGTAGGGGACGAGCAGTACTTC. Translation: CASSFVGDEQYF.

There are many counts of this clonotype. The chain recombines TRBV24-1 with TRBJ2-1; D perhaps matches TRBD1 (6 bases). Trimming stripped 9 bases from V and 0 bases from J, with 11 bases between. Germline assignment: CDR1 KGHDR and CDR2 SFDVKD. CDR3 length equals 14 residues. The CDR3 nucleotides are TGTGCCACCCAGGGGCTGGACTCCTACAATGAGCAGTTCTTC. It is translated as CATQGLDSYNEQFF.

This chain links TRBV4-3 with TRBJ1-2, with a tentative D call TRBD1 (5 bases). Trimming shortened V by 0 bases and J by 7 bases, and 15 bases separated the two germline ends. Germline CDR1 LGHNA, CDR2 YSLEER. This CDR3 spans 15 amino acids. The CDR3 region is CASSQDDFMRGGYTF. CDR3 DNA: TGCGCCAGCAGCCAAGATGATTTCATGAGGGGTGGCTACACCTTC.

This clonotype turned up a few times. CDR3 sequence (DNA): TGTGCCAGCAGTTCGGACGGGTCAGGATCACCCCTCCACTTT. Amino acids: CASSSDGSGSPLHF. The chain joins TRBV12-3 or TRBV12-4 to TRBJ1-6; D remains unclear. The CDR3 is 14 residues long. V lost 4 bases and J lost 10, with 14 bases in between.